Listed below are T cell receptor beta chains from one sample, sequenced in a study of a mutant IDH1 vaccine in newly diagnosed glioma. Antigens of these TCRs are unknown. The repertoire was sequenced with immunoSEQ multiplex PCR; TCRdb's copy has only in-frame clones and lacks some. The sample holds roughly 70,000 clones; 84% are singletons and the top ten take around 8.3%. Sequencing used PBMCs, obtained from a glioma patient whose treatment included an IDH1 peptide vaccine. These receptors originate from a woman in her fifties or sixties with glioma. Each CDR3 is given with its conserved first and last residue. The order of the fields is D gene, V gene, J gene, clone size, CDR3 DNA, CDR3 protein. The D gene is left open where the match is weak. Size is stated for part of the rows, as once, few or many counts, or as a class when the clone is expanded.

NA,TRBV5-1,TRBJ2-3,once,TGCGCCAGCAGCATTTTAGCAGATCCGCAGTATTTT,CASSILADPQYF
NA,TRBV6-1,TRBJ2-7,NA,TGTGCCAGCAGTGACATGTCTAGAGAGCAGTACTTC,CASSDMSREQYF
NA,TRBV11-2,TRBJ2-5,large,TGTGCCAGCAGCTTGTGGGGCCCCGAGACCCAGTACTTC,CASSLWGPETQYF
NA,TRBV6-1,TRBJ1-1,NA,TGTGCCAGCAGTGAAGGACAGGCGAACACTGAAGCTTTCTTT,CASSEGQANTEAFF
TRBD2,TRBV7-2,TRBJ2-7,NA,TGTGCCACAACTAGCGGCTACGAGCAGTACTTC,CATTSGYEQYF
NA,TRBV2,TRBJ1-2,few,TGTGCCAGCAGTGGAACAGGCGTGGATGGCTACACCTTC,CASSGTGVDGYTF
TRBD1,TRBV6-1,TRBJ2-5,NA,TGTGCCAGCAGTGAAGGTACAGGGGGGTCGGACACCCAGTACTTC,CASSEGTGGSDTQYF
NA,TRBV25-1,TRBJ1-2,NA,TGTGCCAGCAGTGATACCTATGGCTACACCTTC,CASSDTYGYTF
NA,TRBV4-1,TRBJ2-7,NA,TGCGCCAGCAGCCAAGCGCCAGGTAATTACGAGCAGTACTTC,CASSQAPGNYEQYF
NA,TRBV11-3,TRBJ2-7,NA,TGTGCCAGCAGCTTAGATCGCAGGAGCTCCTACGAGCAGTACTTC,CASSLDRRSSYEQYF
NA,TRBV16,TRBJ1-2,NA,TGTGCCAGCAGCCCCGGCGAGGGCTACACCTTC,CASSPGEGYTF
TRBD1,TRBV6-5,TRBJ1-1,few,TGTGCCAGCAGTTATGGGACAGGGGGGACTGAAGCTTTCTTT,CASSYGTGGTEAFF
NA,TRBV9,TRBJ1-5,NA,TGTGCCAGCAGCGTGGGGACAACGGGGCATCAGCCCCAGCATTTT,CASSVGTTGHQPQHF
NA,TRBV27,TRBJ1-5,NA,TGTGCCAGCAGTTTCGCCGCAGCGGGGCCCCAGCATTTT,CASSFAAAGPQHF
NA,TRBV5-6,TRBJ1-2,NA,TGTGCCAGCAGTTACCCGAACTATGGCTACACCTTC,CASSYPNYGYTF
NA,TRBV30,TRBJ2-7,NA,TGTGCCTGGAGTGTTACAGAAGGGGCCAAGTACTTC,CAWSVTEGAKYF
NA,TRBV28,TRBJ1-1,NA,TGTGCCAGCAGTCTTGAACAGGGCCGGGGATGGTACACTGAAGCTTTCTTT,CASSLEQGRGWYTEAFF